Sequencing of this T cell receptor beta chain was carried out in a study of blood T cells in healthy people across ages. It was with a sample-barcoded 5' primer and a J-beta primer mix that a second PCR of roughly 6 to 12 cycles was run. Each CDR3 protein is one row after TCRdb ran MiXCR on the 5' RACE reads. This table has some 1.4 million distinct CDR3 sequences, approximately 42% appearing once. Germline CDR1 reads ENHRY; CDR2 reads SYGVKD. The CDR3 runs to 13 residues. Every participating donor contributed approximately 10 milliliters of peripheral blood through a draw. To note about this clonotype: A read error is possible here, since a much larger clone lies one base away.

What was sequenced was blood. The TCR comes from a woman in her late teens or twenties in good health. The V gene is TRBV10-3, the J gene TRBJ1-2; D is ambiguous. This CDR3 reads CATSDSAAGGYTF. DNA for the CDR3: TGTGCCACCAGTGACTCGGCCGCGGGAGGCTACACCTTC.